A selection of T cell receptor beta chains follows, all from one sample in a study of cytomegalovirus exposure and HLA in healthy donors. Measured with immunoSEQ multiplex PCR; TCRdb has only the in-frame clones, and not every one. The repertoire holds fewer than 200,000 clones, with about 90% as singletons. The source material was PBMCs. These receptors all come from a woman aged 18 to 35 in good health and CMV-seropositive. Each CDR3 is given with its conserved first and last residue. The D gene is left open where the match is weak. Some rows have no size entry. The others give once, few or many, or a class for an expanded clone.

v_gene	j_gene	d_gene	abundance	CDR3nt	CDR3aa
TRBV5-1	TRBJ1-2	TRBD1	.	TGCGCCAGCAGCTGGGACAGGGATGGCTACACCTTC	CASSWDRDGYTF
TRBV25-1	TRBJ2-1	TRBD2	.	TGTGCCAGCAGTGAATCCGGGCGGACTAGCGGGAGCTATGAGCAGTTCTTC	CASSESGRTSGSYEQFF
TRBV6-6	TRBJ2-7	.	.	TGTGCCAGCAGTTATTCGAGGTCCTACGAGCAGTACTTC	CASSYSRSYEQYF
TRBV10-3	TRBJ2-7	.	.	TGTGCCATCAGTGATAAACAGGGCTACGAGCAGTACTTC	CAISDKQGYEQYF
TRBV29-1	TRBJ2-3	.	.	TGCAGCGTTAAATCTCGTTTCGCAGATACGCAGTATTTT	CSVKSRFADTQYF
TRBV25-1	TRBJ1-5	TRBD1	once	TGTGCCAGCAGTGAATTCGGGGGACAGGGGGGTCAGCCCCAGCATTTT	CASSEFGGQGGQPQHF
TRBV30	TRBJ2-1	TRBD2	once	TGTGCCTGGGACTCCGGGACTAGCGCGCATGAGCAGTTCTTC	CAWDSGTSAHEQFF
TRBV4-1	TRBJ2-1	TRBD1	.	TGCGCCAGCAGCCAAGATAGAGGGACAGGGCGATTTAGCTCCTACAATGAGCAGTTCTTC	CASSQDRGTGRFSSYNEQFF
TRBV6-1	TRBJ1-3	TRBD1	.	TGTGCCAGCAGTGAGGGACAGCACTCTGGAAACACCATATATTTT	CASSEGQHSGNTIYF
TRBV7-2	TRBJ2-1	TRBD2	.	TGTGCCAGCAGCGACAGGACTAGCGGGGTATACAATGAGCAGTTCTTC	CASSDRTSGVYNEQFF
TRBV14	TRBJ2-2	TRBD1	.	TGTGCCAGCAGCCAAGAGAGACAGGGGGCGCGGACCGGGGAGCTGTTTTTT	CASSQERQGARTGELFF
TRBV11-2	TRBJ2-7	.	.	TGTGCCAGCAGCCCGAGACAGATAAGCTCCTACGAGCAGTACTTC	CASSPRQISSYEQYF
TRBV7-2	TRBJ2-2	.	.	TGTGCCAGCAGCTTAGTACCCGCACATAGGGGCGGGGAGCTGTTTTTT	CASSLVPAHRGGELFF
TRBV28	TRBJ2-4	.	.	TGTGCCAGCAGAGAGACAGGGACCGGGGGTATTCAGTACTTC	CASRETGTGGIQYF
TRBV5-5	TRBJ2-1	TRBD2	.	TGTGCCAGCAGCTTCGGACTAGCGGGAGGCAATGAGCAGTTCTTC	CASSFGLAGGNEQFF
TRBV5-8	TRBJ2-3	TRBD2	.	TGTGCCAGCAGCTCACTAGCGGGGGGGCCAGATACGCAGTATTTT	CASSSLAGGPDTQYF
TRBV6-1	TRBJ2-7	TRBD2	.	TGTGCCAGCAGTGAAACCCTAGCGGGGTCTGTGGACGAGCAGTACTTC	CASSETLAGSVDEQYF
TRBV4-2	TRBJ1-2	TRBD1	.	TGTGCCAGCAGCCAAGATCTTGGGCAGGGGGTTCAGGGCTACACCTTC	CASSQDLGQGVQGYTF
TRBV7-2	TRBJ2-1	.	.	TGTGCCAGCAGCTTATACCGCGGGGCGGGTTCCTACAATGAGCAGTTCTTC	CASSLYRGAGSYNEQFF
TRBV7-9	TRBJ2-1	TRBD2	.	TGTGCCGGGGAGCGGGGGGGAAGCTCCTACAATGAGCAGTTCTTC	CAGERGGSSYNEQFF
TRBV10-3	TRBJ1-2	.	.	TGTGCCATCAACTCAGACAGTAACTATGGCTACACCTTC	CAINSDSNYGYTF
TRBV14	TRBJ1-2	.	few	TGTGCCAGCAGCCAAGTAGGAGTAAGTAGGACCTTC	CASSQVGVSRTF
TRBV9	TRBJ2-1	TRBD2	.	TGTGCCAGCAGCGTAGGCGGGAGGTCGCACAATGAGCAGTTCTTC	CASSVGGRSHNEQFF
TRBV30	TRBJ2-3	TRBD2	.	TGTGCCTGGAGTGTAGGTCTGCTAGCGGGGTCGGGGGATACGCAGTATTTT	CAWSVGLLAGSGDTQYF
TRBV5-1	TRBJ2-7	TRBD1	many	TGCGCCAGCAGCTTCACCACGGGACAGAACTACGAGCAGTACTTC	CASSFTTGQNYEQYF
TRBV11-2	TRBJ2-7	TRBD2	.	TGTGCCAGCAGGCTGGCACTAGCGGGAATTGAGCAGTACTTC	CASRLALAGIEQYF
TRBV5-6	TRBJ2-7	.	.	TGTGCCAGCAGCTTGATGGGAGGCTCCTACGAGCAGTACTTC	CASSLMGGSYEQYF
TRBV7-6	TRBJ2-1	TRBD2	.	TGTGCCAGCAGCTTAGGGGGACTAGCGGGAAGGAGTGAGCAGTTCTTC	CASSLGGLAGRSEQFF
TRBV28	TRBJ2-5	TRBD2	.	TGTGCCAGCAATCCTAGCGGGTCAGGGTGGGTGACCCAGTACTTC	CASNPSGSGWVTQYF
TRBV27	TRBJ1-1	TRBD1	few	TGTGCCAGCACCCCGTCCCAGGGGGCGCAGACTGAAGCTTTCTTT	CASTPSQGAQTEAFF
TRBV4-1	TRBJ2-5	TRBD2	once	TGCGCCAGCAGCCTCGGGAGCGGGGGGGGCCAAGAGACCCAGTACTTC	CASSLGSGGGQETQYF
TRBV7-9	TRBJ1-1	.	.	TGTGCCAGCAGCTTCTCCAACACTGAAGCTTTCTTT	CASSFSNTEAFF
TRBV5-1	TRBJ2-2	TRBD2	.	TGCGCCAGCAGACCGACTAGCGGGGGGGCGAACACCGGGGAGCTGTTTTTT	CASRPTSGGANTGELFF
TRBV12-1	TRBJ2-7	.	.	TGTGCCAGCAGCTCCCCCGGGGTAGCGGGGACGACCTACGAGCAGTACTTC	CASSSPGVAGTTYEQYF
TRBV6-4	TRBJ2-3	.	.	TGTGCCAGCAGTGCTGCGGGGCCCACAGATACGCAGTATTTT	CASSAAGPTDTQYF
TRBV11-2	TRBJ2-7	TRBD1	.	TGTGCCAGCAGCTTCTACAGGGGAAGCTCCTACGAGCAGTACTTC	CASSFYRGSSYEQYF
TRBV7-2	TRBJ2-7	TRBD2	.	TGTGCCAGCAGTTTCGGACTAGCGGCCTACGAGCAGTACTTC	CASSFGLAAYEQYF
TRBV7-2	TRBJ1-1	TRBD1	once	TGTGCCAGCAGCTTCCACCGGGACAGGGTAGTAAACACTGAAGCTTTCTTT	CASSFHRDRVVNTEAFF
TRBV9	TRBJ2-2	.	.	TGTGCCAGCAGCCAGAGGTTGCCCGGGGAGCTGTTTTTT	CASSQRLPGELFF
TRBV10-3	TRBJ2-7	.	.	TGTGCCATCAGTGAAGGCGGGGTGGGCGAGCAGTACTTC	CAISEGGVGEQYF
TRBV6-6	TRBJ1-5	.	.	TGTGCCAGCAGTTTCGGTAATAGCAATCAGCCCCAGCATTTT	CASSFGNSNQPQHF
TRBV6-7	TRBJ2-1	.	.	TGTGCCAGCGTGTTCCGGGAAGGGGGCTACAATGAGCAGTTCTTC	CASVFREGGYNEQFF
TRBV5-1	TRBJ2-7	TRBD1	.	TGCGCCAGCAGCCTGGATGGCACAGGGGCCTACGAGCAGTACTTC	CASSLDGTGAYEQYF